The 9 T cell receptor beta chains given below trace back to one sample, sequenced in a study of regulatory T cells in long-lasting Graves disease. Library construction for TCR beta used iRepertoire HTBI primers and Arm-PCR of CDR3 regions. TCRdb fed the multiplex PCR reads into MiXCR, producing one record per CDR3 protein. The sample shows about 300,000 distinct CDR3 sequences, 20% to 25% of them seen only once. Time point here: persistent/refractory GD, antithyroid drugs over 5 years with positive TRAb. There was RNA extracted from PBMCs, and the TCR library was made from it. The material sequenced was peripheral blood mononuclear cells (PBMCs), taken when the disease was refractory, from a patient treated with antithyroid drugs. These receptor sequences come from a female donor with Graves disease.

This clonotype was recorded many times. This rearrangement joins TRBV2 to TRBJ1-2; D ambiguous. Trimming pared 8 bases from V and 5 bases from J, leaving 18 bases between. This CDR3 has 14 amino acids. From germline, CDR1 is SNHLY and CDR2 FYNNEI. Here the CDR3 reads CASPPGRTSYGYTF. DNA of the CDR3: TGTGCCAGCCCCCCCGGCCGGACTTCTTATGGCTACACCTTC.

This clonotype has at least ten counts. V and J are TRBV28 and TRBJ1-5, with D hard to call. From germline, CDR1 is MDHEN and CDR2 SYDVKM. The V and J ends lost 2 bases and 8 bases respectively, with 7 bases between them. CDR3 length equals 12 residues. For the CDR3, the DNA is TGTGCCAGCAGTTTAGACGGGAAGCCCCAGCATTTT. Translation: CASSLDGKPQHF.

On this clonotype: This may come from a read error, since a much larger clone is one base off. Here the CDR3 omits its conserved ending phenylalanine or tryptophan, so a read error is the likely source. This chain connects TRBV13 to TRBJ1-2; 9 nucleotides match TRBD1. Germline CDR1 and CDR2: PRHDT and FYEKMQ (reference sequence). This CDR3 region has 15 residues. V gave up 0 bases and J gave up 7 bases; unmatched junction bases: 6. CDR3: CASSLGLQGARGYTL. The DNA for the CDR3 is TGTGCCAGCAGCTTAGGCTTACAGGGGGCGCGTGGCTACACCCTC.

This clonotype was seen a handful of times. The V and J genes are TRBV20-1 and TRBJ2-7; tentative D call: TRBD1 (8 bases). The CDR3 contains 15 residues. The germline V gene encodes CDR1 DFQATT and CDR2 SNEGSKA (reference sequence). Trimming shortened V by 2 bases and J by 3 bases, and 17 bases separated the two germline ends. CDR3 in amino acids: CSARSNRGGDYEQYF. CDR3 DNA sequence: TGCAGTGCTAGATCCAACAGGGGGGGAGACTACGAGCAGTACTTC.

This clonotype was counted between two and nine times. This chain joins TRBV18 and TRBJ1-4; 8 bases agree with TRBD1. Germline-derived CDR1 and CDR2 are KGHSH and LQKENI. The CDR3 runs 14 residues. Unmatched junction bases numbered 6, after V lost 2 bases and J lost 10 bases. The CDR3 protein is CASSPAGTGAKLFF. In DNA form, the CDR3 reads TGTGCCAGCTCACCAGCCGGGACAGGAGCAAAACTGTTTTTT.

This clonotype was detected many times. CDR3 sequence reads: CASSQTLGTFYGYTF. The CDR3 bases are TGTGCCAGTAGCCAAACCCTAGGGACCTTCTATGGCTACACCTTC. The rearrangement uses TRBV19 and TRBJ1-2, with a weak D call TRBD1 (5 bases). The CDR3 is 15 residues long. The V end lost 6 bases, the J end lost 4 bases, and 18 bases lay between the germline ends. Per the germline V gene, CDR1 is LNHDA and CDR2 is SQIVND (reference sequence). Based on the CDR3 plus reference TRBV19 and TRBJ1-2, the full variable domain is DGGITQSPKYLFRKEGQNVTLSCEQNLNHDAMYWYRQDPGQGLRLIYYSQIVNDFQKGDIAEGYSVSREKKESFPLTVTSAQKNPTAFYLCASSQTLGTFYGYTFGSGTRLTVV.

This clonotype was counted between two and nine times. CDR3 DNA: TGTGCCAGCAGTTACGGGACAGGGGACGACGAGCAGTACTTC. Its translation is CASSYGTGDDEQYF. This chain uses TRBV6-2 or TRBV6-3 with TRBJ2-7, with TRBD1 matching 10 bases. The CDR3 is made up of 14 amino acids. The ends lost 2 bases at V and 5 bases at J; junction bases unmatched: 3. Germline-derived CDR1 and CDR2 are MNHEY and SVGEGT.

This clonotype was detected once. This may be a read error: a much more frequent sequence differs by one nucleotide. The V call is TRBV7-2, the J call TRBJ1-2, with D perhaps matching TRBD1 (5 bases). CDR3 length: 12 residues. Germline CDR1 and CDR2: SGHTA and FQGNSA. CDR3 in DNA: TGTGCCAGCAACTTAGGGGATGTTGGCTACACCTTC. Encoded protein: CASNLGDVGYTF.

This sequence joins TRBV11-2 and TRBJ2-1; D unresolved. Per germline, CDR1 SGHAT and CDR2 FQNNGV. Trimming shortened V by 0 bases and J by 7 bases, and 13 bases separated the two germline ends. The length of the CDR3 is 15 residues. CDR3 coding DNA: TGTGCCAGCAGCTTAGATCTGATGTACTGGAATGAGCAGTTCTTC. Its protein is CASSLDLMYWNEQFF.